This is a list of T cell receptor beta chains from one sample in a study of T cell clonotyping in hematopoietic cell transplantation. Generated by immunoSEQ multiplex PCR, the TCRdb table keeps only in-frame clones and is missing some. The sample records approximately 16,000 clones, about 90% being singletons. Sequenced: peripheral blood mononuclear cells. These receptor sequences come from a man aged 50-60 years in good health. Some clones in this sample may be carry-over from other donors' samples. CDR3s include the opening cysteine and the closing phenylalanine or tryptophan. Each record gives: D gene, V gene, clone size, J gene, CDR3 DNA, CDR3 protein. The D gene is left open where the match is weak. Size is stated for part of the rows, as once, few or many counts, or as a class when the clone is expanded.

d_gene: .; v_gene: TRBV7-9; abundance: .; j_gene: TRBJ1-2; CDR3nt: TGTGCCAGCAGCTTAAGGCTCGTAGAAGATTCTAACTATGGCTACACCTTC; CDR3aa: CASSLRLVEDSNYGYTF
d_gene: .; v_gene: TRBV6-5; abundance: .; j_gene: TRBJ2-3; CDR3nt: TGTGCCAGCATTCATTCGGGGACAGATACGCAGTATTTT; CDR3aa: CASIHSGTDTQYF
d_gene: .; v_gene: TRBV29-1; abundance: .; j_gene: TRBJ2-2; CDR3nt: TGCAGCGCCGGAGACACCGGGGAGCTGTTTTTT; CDR3aa: CSAGDTGELFF
d_gene: TRBD1; v_gene: TRBV5-1; abundance: .; j_gene: TRBJ1-4; CDR3nt: TGCGCCAGCAGCCTGGGGACAGGGGAAAGTGAAAAACTGTTTTTT; CDR3aa: CASSLGTGESEKLFF
d_gene: .; v_gene: TRBV29-1; abundance: .; j_gene: TRBJ2-7; CDR3nt: TGCAGCGTTGAGTACAGGGCCTACTCCTACGAGCAGTACTTC; CDR3aa: CSVEYRAYSYEQYF
d_gene: .; v_gene: TRBV6-6; abundance: .; j_gene: TRBJ2-5; CDR3nt: TGTGCCAGCAGGCCCCTACGGTCTCAAGAGACCCAGTACTTC; CDR3aa: CASRPLRSQETQYF
d_gene: TRBD2; v_gene: TRBV4-2; abundance: .; j_gene: TRBJ2-7; CDR3nt: TGTGCCAGCAGCCAAGAACCGACTAGCGGGGGGGCCTACGAGCAGTACTTC; CDR3aa: CASSQEPTSGGAYEQYF
d_gene: .; v_gene: TRBV30; abundance: .; j_gene: TRBJ2-6; CDR3nt: TGTGCCTGGAGTACTGGGTCTGGGGCCAACGTCCTGACTTTC; CDR3aa: CAWSTGSGANVLTF
d_gene: .; v_gene: TRBV15; abundance: few; j_gene: TRBJ2-2; CDR3nt: TGTGCCACCAGCCCCCGCGGGACAGTAAGCCTCGGGGAGCTGTTTTTT; CDR3aa: CATSPRGTVSLGELFF
d_gene: TRBD1; v_gene: TRBV5-6; abundance: .; j_gene: TRBJ1-1; CDR3nt: TGTGCCAGCAGTTGGGACAGGGAAAAAGCTTTCTTT; CDR3aa: CASSWDREKAFF
d_gene: .; v_gene: TRBV9; abundance: .; j_gene: TRBJ2-7; CDR3nt: TGTGCCAGCAGCCTAACACCGATCGACGAGCAGTACTTC; CDR3aa: CASSLTPIDEQYF
d_gene: .; v_gene: TRBV5-5; abundance: .; j_gene: TRBJ1-6; CDR3nt: TGTGCCAGCAGCCCACCGGACAGATATTCACCCCTCCACTTT; CDR3aa: CASSPPDRYSPLHF
d_gene: .; v_gene: TRBV7-2; abundance: .; j_gene: TRBJ2-7; CDR3nt: TGTGCCAGCAGCTTAGCGCTGGGAAGTCACGAGCAGTACTTC; CDR3aa: CASSLALGSHEQYF
d_gene: .; v_gene: TRBV27; abundance: .; j_gene: TRBJ1-2; CDR3nt: TGTGCCAGCAGTCCCGGCGGGGCGAGGGGGGGCTACACCTTC; CDR3aa: CASSPGGARGGYTF
d_gene: .; v_gene: TRBV9; abundance: .; j_gene: TRBJ2-3; CDR3nt: TGTGCCAGCAGCGTAGGACTAGTTAGAGCAGATACGCAGTATTTT; CDR3aa: CASSVGLVRADTQYF
d_gene: .; v_gene: TRBV30; abundance: .; j_gene: TRBJ1-2; CDR3nt: TGTGCCTGGAGTGGCCTAGACACCAACTATGGCTACACCTTC; CDR3aa: CAWSGLDTNYGYTF
d_gene: .; v_gene: TRBV9; abundance: .; j_gene: TRBJ2-7; CDR3nt: TGTGCCAGCAGCCCCGGACTGGCCGACTACGAGCAGTACTTC; CDR3aa: CASSPGLADYEQYF
d_gene: .; v_gene: TRBV7-3; abundance: .; j_gene: TRBJ1-5; CDR3nt: TGTGCCAGCAGCTTGGATGGTATCCAGCCCCAGCATTTT; CDR3aa: CASSLDGIQPQHF
d_gene: .; v_gene: TRBV10-3; abundance: .; j_gene: TRBJ1-6; CDR3nt: TGTGCCATCAGTGAGTCAGGCAATTCACCCCTCCACTTT; CDR3aa: CAISESGNSPLHF
d_gene: TRBD1; v_gene: TRBV6-1; abundance: .; j_gene: TRBJ2-7; CDR3nt: TGTGCCAGCCGCCTGGGACAGGAGGGCGAGCAGTACTTC; CDR3aa: CASRLGQEGEQYF
d_gene: TRBD1; v_gene: TRBV28; abundance: .; j_gene: TRBJ1-2; CDR3nt: TGTGCCAGCAGCCCCGGGACAGGGGCCAACTATGGCTACACCTTC; CDR3aa: CASSPGTGANYGYTF
d_gene: TRBD1; v_gene: TRBV25-1; abundance: .; j_gene: TRBJ1-2; CDR3nt: TGTGCCAGCAGTCCAGCCACAGGGGCCTATGGCTACACCTTC; CDR3aa: CASSPATGAYGYTF
d_gene: TRBD2; v_gene: TRBV7-2; abundance: .; j_gene: TRBJ2-3; CDR3nt: TGTGCCAGCAGCCCCGGTCTAGCGGGGGGGCAGGATACGCAGTATTTT; CDR3aa: CASSPGLAGGQDTQYF
d_gene: .; v_gene: TRBV4-2; abundance: .; j_gene: TRBJ1-2; CDR3nt: TGTGCCAGCAGCCAAGATCTAAGGACAGATGGGAACTATGGCTACACCTTC; CDR3aa: CASSQDLRTDGNYGYTF
d_gene: .; v_gene: TRBV30; abundance: .; j_gene: TRBJ1-4; CDR3nt: TGTGCCTGGAGCGCTGGCCTGGGGGCTAATGAAAAACTGTTTTTT; CDR3aa: CAWSAGLGANEKLFF
d_gene: TRBD1; v_gene: TRBV29-1; abundance: few; j_gene: TRBJ1-1; CDR3nt: TGCAGCGGGACCGAGACAGGGGGCAGGACTGAAGCTTTCTTT; CDR3aa: CSGTETGGRTEAFF
d_gene: TRBD2; v_gene: TRBV7-8; abundance: .; j_gene: TRBJ2-7; CDR3nt: TGTGCCAGCAGCTTTCAACTAGCGGGGGTCCACGAGCAGTACTTC; CDR3aa: CASSFQLAGVHEQYF
d_gene: .; v_gene: TRBV19; abundance: .; j_gene: TRBJ1-2; CDR3nt: TGTGCCAGTAGTATAGTGAGGGTTGGCTATGGCTACACCTTC; CDR3aa: CASSIVRVGYGYTF
d_gene: TRBD1; v_gene: TRBV28; abundance: .; j_gene: TRBJ1-5; CDR3nt: TGTGCCAGCAGTCCCCAGGGGGTCAGCAATCAGCCCCAGCATTTT; CDR3aa: CASSPQGVSNQPQHF
d_gene: TRBD1; v_gene: TRBV7-2; abundance: .; j_gene: TRBJ1-5; CDR3nt: TGTGCCAGCAGCTTAGATGGCAGGGGGCTTCAGCCCCAGCATTTT; CDR3aa: CASSLDGRGLQPQHF
d_gene: .; v_gene: TRBV4-1; abundance: .; j_gene: TRBJ2-3; CDR3nt: TGCGCCAGCAGCCAATTCGCATTCACAGATACGCAGTATTTT; CDR3aa: CASSQFAFTDTQYF
d_gene: .; v_gene: TRBV18; abundance: .; j_gene: TRBJ1-2; CDR3nt: TGTGCCAGCTCACCCGTCTCCGTACAGGATGGCTACACCTTC; CDR3aa: CASSPVSVQDGYTF
d_gene: TRBD1; v_gene: TRBV9; abundance: once; j_gene: TRBJ1-6; CDR3nt: TGTGCCAGCAGCGACCGGGACAGGGGGGCCTATAATTCACCCCTCCACTTT; CDR3aa: CASSDRDRGAYNSPLHF